This TCR beta chain was recovered during a study of PD-L1 blockade in urothelial cancer. Study details: Reported median T cell count for blood samples was approximately 140,000.

The germline V gene has CDR1 SGHNT and CDR2 YYREEE (reference sequence). The CDR3 totals 16 residues. The junction had 7 bases not matched to a gene; V was cut back by 3 bases and J by 2 bases. Every PCR received spiked-in synthetic TCR analog templates. Clones were sequenced by immunoSEQ multiplex PCR, and TCRdb holds only the in-frame ones, with some missing. The table lists about 84,000 clones, over 80% of them singletons. The V call is TRBV5-4, the J call TRBJ2-7, with 11 positions matching TRBD2. This TCR came from a man between 65 and 79 years old with urothelial cancer. The sample consisted of PBMCs, taken around atezolizumab (anti-PD-L1) treatment. The CDR3 DNA reads as TGTGCCAGCAGCTCCCGACTAGCGGGATCTCCCTACGAGCAGTACTTC. Protein product: CASSSRLAGSPYEQYF.